Listed below are T cell receptor beta chains from one sample, sequenced in a study of CD8 T cells in Susac syndrome. TCRdb re-derived calls from the immunoSEQ multiplex PCR reads in MiXCR, one entry per CDR3 protein. The sample comprises about 150,000 distinct CDR3 sequences, about 91% of which are singletons, and more than 0.07% rests with the top ten. Sequencing was performed on CD4+ T cells from PBMCs. These TCRs come from a human donor in good health. Both conserved end residues are part of each CDR3. D genes are given only for firm matches. Only part of the rows carry a size: once, few, many, or a class if the clone is expanded.

d_call j_call clone_size v_call cdr3_aa cdr3_nt
- TRBJ2-7 - TRBV4-1 CASSQATGLTYEQYF TGCGCCAGCAGCCAAGCAACCGGACTAACCTACGAGCAGTACTTC
TRBD1 TRBJ2-2 - TRBV10-3 CAIGTGANTGELFF TGTGCCATAGGGACAGGGGCGAACACCGGGGAGCTGTTTTTT
- TRBJ2-7 - TRBV24-1 CATEGSSDEQYF TGTGCCACCGAAGGCAGTAGCGACGAGCAGTACTTC
- TRBJ2-3 - TRBV6-2/TRBV6-3 CASRGADTQYF TGTGCCAGCCGGGGCGCAGATACGCAGTATTTT
- TRBJ2-5 - TRBV9 CASSVVPERGETQYF TGTGCCAGCAGCGTAGTACCTGAAAGAGGGGAGACCCAGTACTTC
- TRBJ1-6 - TRBV2 CASSVGDSPLHF TGTGCCAGCAGTGTAGGGGATTCACCCCTCCACTTT
- TRBJ1-5 - TRBV12-3/TRBV12-4 CASTTRSTNSNQPQHF TGTGCCAGCACCACTCGGTCAACTAATAGCAATCAGCCCCAGCATTTT
TRBD1 TRBJ2-7 - TRBV7-9 CASSLGGTGGYEQYF TGTGCCAGCAGCTTAGGGGGGACAGGGGGCTACGAGCAGTACTTC
- TRBJ1-2 once TRBV5-1 CASSFEPNYGYTF TGCGCCAGCAGCTTCGAACCGAACTATGGCTACACCTTC
- TRBJ1-2 - TRBV7-8 CASSSSRNPYYGYTF TGTGCCAGCAGCTCCTCAAGGAACCCCTACTATGGCTACACCTTC
- TRBJ2-5 - TRBV5-1 CASSLTPGPGKETQYF TGCGCCAGCAGCTTGACACCGGGACCGGGAAAAGAGACCCAGTACTTC
- TRBJ1-1 - TRBV6-5 CASSDRGNTEAFF TGTGCCAGCAGTGATAGGGGGAACACTGAAGCTTTCTTT
TRBD1 TRBJ2-5 - TRBV5-1 CASSPGTGHQETQYF TGCGCCAGCAGCCCGGGGACAGGGCATCAAGAGACCCAGTACTTC
TRBD2 TRBJ2-5 - TRBV29-1 CSGGTSGWGGETQYF TGCAGCGGCGGGACTAGCGGGTGGGGTGGAGAGACCCAGTACTTC
- TRBJ1-5 - TRBV30 CAWSVTGFNQPQHF TGTGCCTGGAGTGTCACAGGATTCAATCAGCCCCAGCATTTT
- TRBJ2-6 - TRBV7-9 CASSSPRGAPGANVLTF TGTGCCAGCAGCTCCCCTCGAGGGGCGCCTGGGGCCAACGTCCTGACTTTC
- TRBJ2-2 - TRBV2 CASSETGVPNTGELFF TGTGCCAGCAGTGAAACTGGGGTTCCAAACACCGGGGAGCTGTTTTTT
- TRBJ1-5 - TRBV6-2/TRBV6-3 CASNHGGINQPQHF TGTGCCAGCAACCACGGGGGGATCAATCAGCCCCAGCATTTT
TRBD1 TRBJ1-4 once TRBV28 CASSGTGGGKLFF TGTGCCAGCAGCGGGACAGGGGGCGGAAAACTGTTTTTT
TRBD2 TRBJ2-1 - TRBV20-1 CSAREWGAGGEQFF TGCAGTGCTAGAGAGTGGGGGGCGGGAGGTGAGCAGTTCTTC
- TRBJ2-1 - TRBV18 CASSPRQGISSYNEQFF TGTGCCAGCTCACCACGGCAGGGGATAAGCTCCTACAATGAGCAGTTCTTC
TRBD2 TRBJ2-2 - TRBV29-1 CSGFRTSGRTNTGELFF TGCAGCGGTTTTCGGACTAGCGGGAGGACGAACACCGGGGAGCTGTTTTTT
- TRBJ1-4 - TRBV20-1 CSAVRQNEKLFF TGCAGTGCGGTCCGACAAAATGAAAAACTGTTTTTT
TRBD1 TRBJ2-1 - TRBV9 CASSSGTGAYNEQFF TGTGCCAGCAGCTCCGGGACAGGGGCGTACAATGAGCAGTTCTTC
TRBD2 TRBJ2-5 once TRBV29-1 CSVERTSRETQYF TGCAGCGTTGAAAGGACTAGTAGGGAGACCCAGTACTTC
- TRBJ2-3 - TRBV6-1 CASSQFTDTQYF TGTGCCAGCAGTCAGTTCACAGATACGCAGTATTTT
- TRBJ1-6 - TRBV6-5 CASSLDPRARSPLHF TGTGCCAGCAGTTTGGACCCCCGCGCCCGTTCACCCCTCCACTTT
- TRBJ1-2 - TRBV5-5 CASSRRGGYGYTF TGTGCCAGCAGCCGCCGGGGAGGCTATGGCTACACCTTC
- TRBJ1-1 - TRBV5-1 CASSLVSGTTEAFF TGCGCCAGCAGCTTGGTTTCCGGGACCACTGAAGCTTTCTTT
- TRBJ1-1 once TRBV5-1 CASSLAEWRRDEAFF TGCGCCAGCAGCTTGGCCGAGTGGCGGAGGGATGAAGCTTTCTTT
- TRBJ1-5 - TRBV2 CASSERDINQPQHF TGTGCCAGCAGCGAAAGGGACATTAATCAGCCCCAGCATTTT
- TRBJ1-1 - TRBV6-5 CASSYNLDTEAFF TGTGCCAGCAGTTATAATTTGGACACTGAAGCTTTCTTT
- TRBJ2-6 - TRBV10-3 CAISGTGLGHNVLTF TGTGCCATCAGTGGTACCGGCCTGGGGCACAACGTCCTGACTTTC
- TRBJ2-2 - TRBV14 CASSQDLGRVFTGELFF TGTGCCAGCAGCCAAGATCTCGGCAGGGTGTTCACCGGGGAGCTGTTTTTT
TRBD1 TRBJ1-5 - TRBV29-1 CSVVQPGGNQPQHF TGCAGCGTTGTCCAGCCAGGGGGGAATCAGCCCCAGCATTTT
- TRBJ2-7 once TRBV6-2/TRBV6-3 CASSKRYNEQYF TGTGCCAGCAGTAAACGGTATAACGAGCAGTACTTC
- TRBJ2-7 - TRBV30 CAWSLREIYEQYF TGTGCCTGGTCCCTCAGGGAAATCTACGAGCAGTACTTC
- TRBJ1-2 - TRBV28 CASTDRTYGYTF TGTGCCAGCACTGATAGAACATATGGCTACACCTTC
- TRBJ1-2 - TRBV7-9 CASSLEAGGYTF TGTGCCAGCAGCTTAGAAGCGGGTGGCTACACCTTC
TRBD1 TRBJ2-2 once TRBV3-1 CASRGQGASGELFF TGTGCCAGCCGAGGGCAGGGGGCGAGCGGGGAGCTGTTTTTT
- TRBJ2-7 - TRBV5-6 CASSFGTWYNEQYF TGTGCCAGCAGCTTTGGGACTTGGTACAACGAGCAGTACTTC
TRBD2 TRBJ2-7 few TRBV5-1 CASSLAIRSGMGEQYF TGCGCCAGCAGCTTGGCCATAAGGAGCGGGATGGGCGAGCAGTACTTC
TRBD1 TRBJ2-3 - TRBV5-1 CASSFTGTGGADTQYF TGCGCCAGCAGCTTTACCGGGACAGGGGGCGCAGATACGCAGTATTTT
TRBD1 TRBJ1-5 - TRBV5-6 CASSYGTGTVNQPQHF TGTGCCAGCAGCTACGGGACAGGGACGGTGAATCAGCCCCAGCATTTT
- TRBJ1-5 - TRBV30 CAWSVHMDQPQHF TGTGCCTGGAGTGTACATATGGATCAGCCCCAGCATTTT
- TRBJ2-3 - TRBV14 CASKEGVADTQYF TGTGCCAGCAAAGAGGGAGTGGCAGATACGCAGTATTTT
- TRBJ1-1 - TRBV5-1 CASSLDHGTEAFF TGCGCCAGCAGCTTGGACCACGGCACTGAAGCTTTCTTT
- TRBJ2-2 - TRBV15 CATSREPFTGELFF TGTGCCACCAGCAGAGAGCCCTTCACCGGGGAGCTGTTTTTT
- TRBJ2-7 - TRBV7-2 CASSREGTAYEQYF TGTGCCAGCAGCCGTGAGGGGACGGCTTACGAGCAGTACTTC
- TRBJ1-2 - TRBV12-5 CASGLRQREGGYTF TGTGCTAGTGGTTTGCGGCAGAGAGAGGGGGGCTACACCTTC
TRBD1 TRBJ2-4 few TRBV5-1 CASSWGQGLAKNIQYF TGCGCCAGCAGCTGGGGACAGGGCCTAGCCAAAAACATTCAGTACTTC
- TRBJ2-5 - TRBV5-5 CASSLRLASETQYF TGTGCCAGCAGCTTGCGCCTAGCGAGCGAGACCCAGTACTTC
TRBD2 TRBJ2-3 once TRBV28 CASSSSTSGYDTQYF TGTGCCAGCAGTTCCTCGACTAGCGGGTATGATACGCAGTATTTT
TRBD2 TRBJ2-5 - TRBV5-1 CASSLVSPAGVKETQYF TGCGCCAGCAGCTTGGTCAGTCCCGCGGGAGTGAAGGAGACCCAGTACTTC
- TRBJ2-5 - TRBV12-3/TRBV12-4 CASSLGSSQETQYF TGTGCCAGCAGTCTCGGGTCGAGCCAAGAGACCCAGTACTTC
- TRBJ2-1 once TRBV20-1 CSASYAHNEQFF TGCAGTGCTAGCTACGCCCACAATGAGCAGTTCTTC
- TRBJ1-1 - TRBV7-9 CASTPQGGVNTEAFF TGTGCCAGCACCCCTCAAGGGGGGGTAAACACTGAAGCTTTCTTT
- TRBJ1-2 - TRBV20-1 CSASDRTNYGYTF TGCAGTGCAAGCGACAGGACCAACTATGGCTACACCTTC
- TRBJ2-1 few TRBV14 CASSQATNSYNEQFF TGTGCCAGCAGCCAAGCGACGAACAGCTACAATGAGCAGTTCTTC